Below are 3 T cell receptor beta chains sequenced from a single sample in a study of blood T cell repertoires in COVID-19. Using immunoSEQ multiplex PCR, the repertoire was profiled, and TCRdb retains in-frame clones only, with some absent. Among some 300,000 clones listed, roughly 91% were seen once. Sequencing input: PBMCs or T cells enriched from blood (not recorded which). The receptors shown here come from a woman between 55 and 75 years old in a cohort exposed to, infected with or recovered from COVID-19 (not recorded which).

This clone was recorded once. V gene TRBV6-5 combines with J gene TRBJ2-1, with 12 nucleotides matching TRBD2. The CDR3 runs to 16 residues. After removal of 2 bases from V and 7 bases from J, the junction contained 6 bases not matched to a gene. Germline CDR1 reads MNHEY; CDR2 reads SVGAGI. In DNA, the CDR3 is TGTGCCAGCAGTTACGGTCTAGCGGGAGGGTCGAATGAGCAGTTCTTC. As protein: CASSYGLAGGSNEQFF.

Only one count was recorded for this clone. This rearrangement joins TRBV24-1 to TRBJ2-2, with 7 bases identical to TRBD1. V dropped 6 bases and J dropped 5; count of bases not matched to a gene: 8. CDR1 and CDR2 (germline): KGHDR, SFDVKD. The CDR3 consists of 15 residues. Here the CDR3 reads CATSPEGARTGELFF. CDR3 DNA sequence: TGTGCCACCAGTCCCGAGGGGGCGCGGACCGGGGAGCTGTTTTTT.

This sequence joins TRBV4-2 and TRBJ2-3, with 9 positions matching TRBD2. V was pared by 3 bases and J by 1 base, with 8 bases of the junction left unmatched. CDR3 size: 17 residues. Per the germline V gene, CDR1 is LGHNA and CDR2 is YNFKEQ. The CDR3: CASSQAYAGGGTDTQYF. CDR3 DNA: TGTGCCAGCAGCCAGGCTTATGCGGGAGGGGGCACAGATACGCAGTATTTT.